This TCR beta chain derives from a study of memory CD4+ T cells and cytomegalovirus serostatus. Study in general: This sample comes from healthy Belgian adults, fewer than ten CMV seropositive, approximately 23 seronegative.

Per the study methods: Out-of-frame sequences were removed, leaving about 2.2 million distinct TCRbeta sequences. Profiled with immunoSEQ multiplex PCR; TCRdb holds only in-frame clones, not every one. V, J and clone size are taken as reported in that table, and D and trimming were inferred from the DNA itself. The repertoire holds approximately 51,000 clones, with roughly 74% as singletons. Trimming removed 4 bases from V and 6 bases from J; junction bases left unmatched: 1. Per the germline V gene, CDR1 is MNHNY and CDR2 is SVGAGI (reference sequence). The CDR3 runs 14 residues. Single viable CD3+CD4+CD8-CD45RO+ cells were sorted as the memory CD4+ T cells.

J is TRBJ2-3 and V is TRBV6-6; 13 bases fit TRBD2. This clonotype was sampled from an adult in good health and CMV-seropositive. The sequencing input was memory CD4+ T cells from blood. CDR3 DNA sequence: TGTGCCAGCAGTTTGGGACTAGCGGGGGATACGCAGTATTTT. It yields the protein CASSLGLAGDTQYF.